The 15 T cell receptor beta chains below all came from one sample that was sequenced in a study of regulatory T cells in long-lasting Graves disease. In building TCR beta libraries, iRepertoire HTBI primers were used together with Arm-PCR of CDR3 regions. TCRdb itself ran the multiplex PCR reads through MiXCR, one entry per CDR3 protein. The sample includes roughly 400,000 distinct CDR3 sequences, 21% seen only once; the top ten take around 15%. Time point denoted: persistent/refractory GD, antithyroid drugs over 5 years with positive TRAb. Extracted RNA from PBMCs served as the source of the TCR library. The sequencing used peripheral blood mononuclear cells (PBMCs), collected when the disease was refractory, from a patient treated with antithyroid drugs. These receptors all come from a female donor with Graves disease.

The chain joins TRBV5-6 to TRBJ1-1; TRBD1 is a possible D gene (5 bases). This CDR3 spans 16 amino acids. Germline V CDR1 and CDR2: SGHDT, YYEEEE. V dropped 5 bases and J dropped 3 bases, with 20 bases sitting between them. For the CDR3, the DNA is TGTGCCAGCAGTAAGTTCCCAGGGAACCCGTACACTGAAGCTTTCTTT. It codes for CASSKFPGNPYTEAFF.

This clonotype was counted at least ten times. The V call is TRBV28, the J call TRBJ2-7; 8 nucleotides agree with TRBD1. This CDR3 contains 15 residues. Trimming cost V 7 bases and J 1 base; bases outside gene matches: 9. Germline lookup yields CDR1 MDHEN and CDR2 SYDVKM. Written as DNA, the CDR3 is TGTGCCAGCACATTCCGGGACAGGCTTTCCTACGAGCAGTACTTC. Translated: CASTFRDRLSYEQYF. The full variable domain, its missing parts supplied by reference TRBV28 and TRBJ2-7, is DVKVTQSSRYLVKRTGEKVFLECVQDMDHENMFWYRQDPGLGLRLIYFSYDVKMKEKGDIPEGYSVSREKKERFSLILESASTNQTSMYLCASTFRDRLSYEQYFGPGTRLTVT.

In this sample, this clonotype turned up many times. The V gene is TRBV5-6, the J gene TRBJ2-4; D may correspond to TRBD1 or TRBD2 (5 bases each). The V and J ends lost 4 bases and 0 bases respectively, with 23 bases between them. The CDR3 totals 19 residues. Germline CDR1 SGHDT, CDR2 YYEEEE. In DNA form, the CDR3 reads TGTGCCAGCAGCCCCGACAGTGAGGGCCTGTCAAGAGCCAAAAACATTCAGTACTTC. This translates into CASSPDSEGLSRAKNIQYF.

This clonotype was seen many times. The chain links TRBV7-8 to TRBJ2-7; 9 positions agree with TRBD1. CDR1 and CDR2 from the germline V gene are SGHVS and FQNEAQ. Trimming cost V 4 bases and J 6 bases; bases outside gene matches: 4. CDR3 size: 13 residues. The CDR3 is CASSSTGGPEQYF. CDR3 bases: TGTGCCAGCAGCTCGACAGGGGGACCCGAGCAGTACTTC.

This clonotype was seen only a few times. J is TRBJ1-1 and V is TRBV20-1; no firm D call. Germline V gene sequence: CDR1 DFQATT, CDR2 SNEGSKA (reference sequence). Trimming removed 0 bases from V and 4 bases from J, with 12 bases in between. This CDR3 region has 14 residues. CDR3: CSAREEAWGTEAFF. CDR3 in DNA: TGCAGTGCTAGAGAGGAGGCGTGGGGCACTGAAGCTTTCTTT.

As regards this clonotype: A much larger clone differs by one base, so this may be a read error. V gene TRBV6-5 combines with J gene TRBJ2-7, with D perhaps TRBD1 or TRBD2 (5 bases each). V was trimmed by 6 bases and J by 3 bases, leaving 15 bases between them. CDR1 and CDR2 from the germline V gene are MNHEY and SVGAGI. The CDR3 extends over 14 amino acids. CDR3 protein: CASSYRARGYEQYF. CDR3 nucleotides: TGTGCCAGCAGCTACAGAGCGAGGGGCTACGAGCAGTACTTC.

This chain connects TRBV5-1 to TRBJ2-3; a weak D match, TRBD2 (5 bases). The CDR3 runs to 14 residues. Germline CDR1 SGHRS, CDR2 YFSETQ. V lost 4 bases, J lost 4 bases, and 13 bases lay in between. CDR3 sequence: CASSLLASPDTQYF. The DNA for the CDR3 is TGCGCCAGCAGCCTGTTAGCGAGTCCAGATACGCAGTATTTT.

A few counts support this clonotype. This chain uses TRBV20-1 with TRBJ1-5, with TRBD1 matching 11 bases. Germline lookup yields CDR1 DFQATT and CDR2 SNEGSKA (reference sequence). This CDR3 spans 15 amino acids. V lost 6 bases, J lost 6 bases, and 10 bases stayed unmatched. The CDR3 region is CSAPRGQGAFQPQHF. CDR3 in DNA: TGCAGTGCCCCACGTGGACAGGGGGCTTTTCAGCCCCAGCATTTT.

This chain links TRBV5-1 with TRBJ2-7; 12 nucleotides line up with TRBD1. CDR1 and CDR2 from the germline V gene are SGHRS and YFSETQ. The CDR3 is made up of 15 amino acids. The J segment lost 6 bases and the V segment lost 4 bases, leaving 8 bases of the junction unmatched. CDR3 coding DNA: TGCGCCAGCAGCCCAAAAGGGACAGGGGGCGGCGAGCAGTACTTC. Translating gives CASSPKGTGGGEQYF.

This chain joins TRBV28 and TRBJ2-5, with 11 bases fitting TRBD2. The CDR3 consists of 21 residues. Unmatched junction bases numbered 26, after V lost 6 bases and J lost 5 bases. Germline-derived CDR1 and CDR2 are MDHEN and SYDVKM. The CDR3: CASSSYRSYSSGRRAGETQYF. For the CDR3, the DNA is TGTGCCAGCAGCTCTTATCGCTCCTACTCTAGCGGGAGGAGGGCTGGGGAGACCCAGTACTTC.

The chain recombines TRBV28 with TRBJ1-1; possible D gene TRBD1, 6 bases. Trimming pared 7 bases from V and 1 base from J, leaving 13 bases between. Germline V lookup: CDR1 MDHEN, CDR2 SYDVKM. The CDR3 is 14 residues long. The DNA for the CDR3 is TGTGCCAGCACCGGAGCAGGGGAGAACACTGAAGCTTTCTTT. This translates into CASTGAGENTEAFF.

This clonotype was found a few times. The rearrangement links TRBV28 to TRBJ2-2, with D hard to call. This CDR3 contains 17 residues. CDR1 and CDR2 (germline): MDHEN, SYDVKM. Trimming cost V 2 bases and J 2 bases, with 15 bases left between them. CDR3 coding DNA: TGTGCCAGCAGTTTAGAAGGGTTGGGAAAAAACACCGGGGAGCTGTTTTTT. Protein: CASSLEGLGKNTGELFF.

Ten or more counts support this clonotype. This chain joins TRBV20-1 and TRBJ1-2; D is possibly TRBD1 (5 bases). Trimming removed 3 bases at V and 3 bases at J, with 14 bases between. This CDR3 has 14 amino acids. Germline V lookup: CDR1 DFQATT, CDR2 SNEGSKA (reference sequence). Written as DNA, the CDR3 is TGCAGTGCTAGTTGGGGGGGTGGAGACTATGGCTACACCTTC. As protein: CSASWGGGDYGYTF.

Comments on this clonotype: A read error may account for a junction end that differs from germline. V and J are TRBV3-1 and TRBJ2-2, with 11 bases matching TRBD2. The CDR3 loop spans 16 amino acids. From germline, CDR1 is LGHDT and CDR2 YNNKEL (reference sequence). In DNA form, the CDR3 reads TGCGCCAGCAGCAAAACTAGCGGGAGTGGAACCGGGGAGCTGTTTTTT. Its protein product is CASSKTSGSGTGELFF.

This clonotype was picked up a small number of times. The chain is built from TRBV28 and TRBJ2-1; D remains ambiguous. CDR3 length: 13 residues. V shed 5 bases and J shed 2 bases, with 7 bases lying between them. Per the germline V gene, CDR1 is MDHEN and CDR2 is SYDVKM. In DNA, the CDR3 is TGTGCCAGCAGTGACCCGCCCTACAATGAGCAGTTCTTC. Encoded protein: CASSDPPYNEQFF.